These 8 T cell receptor beta chains came from one sample sequenced in a study of blood T cells in healthy people across ages. It was with a sample-barcoded 5' primer and a J-beta primer mix that a second PCR of roughly 7 to 12 cycles was run. TCRdb reprocessed the 5' RACE reads with MiXCR, giving one entry per CDR3 protein. The sample has around 1,000,000 distinct CDR3 sequences; about 23% are singletons. A further study also used this sample, focusing on T cells of mothers and their children.

Source material: blood. Source of these receptors: a girl aged 2 to 9 in good health.

The V call is TRBV7-9, the J call TRBJ2-2, with 8 bases aligning to TRBD2. The CDR3 contains 18 residues. In germline, CDR1 is SEHNR, CDR2 FQNEAQ (reference sequence). V lost 1 base and J lost 0; bases outside the gene matches: 7. CDR3 DNA sequence: TGTGCCAGCAGCTTAGGTGTAGCGGGAAGTTCGAACACCGGGGAGCTGTTTTTT. As protein: CASSLGVAGSSNTGELFF.

The V and J genes are TRBV20-1 and TRBJ2-5; 11 nucleotides agree with TRBD2. The end of the DNA is better explained by TRBJ2-1, so the J call may be wrong. Germline CDR1 reads DFQATT; CDR2 reads SNEGSKA (reference sequence). The CDR3 length is 15 residues. This chain's CDR3 is CSARDSGRASNEQFF. The CDR3 region has the DNA TGCAGTGCTAGAGATAGCGGGAGGGCCTCAAATGAGCAGTTCTTC.

This clonotype was found a few times. The genes are TRBV20-1 and TRBJ2-5, with 8 bases matching TRBD2. CDR1 is DFQATT and CDR2 is SNEGSKA in the germline V gene (reference sequence). V shed 2 bases and J 0 bases; nucleotides not matched to a gene: 5. This CDR3 is 15 amino acids long. The CDR3 sequence: CSARQREIHQETQYF. In DNA, the CDR3 is TGCAGTGCTAGACAGCGGGAGATTCACCAAGAGACCCAGTACTTC.

This clonotype was counted between two and nine times. The chain links TRBV6-5 to TRBJ1-2, with D unresolved. Per the germline V gene, CDR1 is MNHEY and CDR2 is SVGAGI. V shed 0 bases and J shed 7 bases, with 12 bases lying between them. The CDR3 runs to 14 residues. The chain's CDR3 is CASSYSARLGGYTF. CDR3 bases: TGTGCCAGCAGTTACTCGGCCCGGCTCGGTGGCTACACCTTC.

The V call is TRBV5-1, the J call TRBJ1-4; 8 positions match TRBD1. The CDR3 contains 15 residues. Germline-derived CDR1 and CDR2 are SGHRS and YFSETQ. The trim removed 4 bases at V and 5 bases at J, leaving 7 bases unmatched. CDR3 bases: TGCGCCAGCAGCCTGCCCCAGGGGGCGAATGAAAAACTGTTTTTT. Its protein product is CASSLPQGANEKLFF.

This clonotype was seen repeatedly, ten times or more. CDR3 in amino acids: CATSDPTGTDTQYF. Here the CDR3 DNA reads TGTGCCACCAGTGACCCGACGGGTACAGATACGCAGTATTTT. This sequence joins TRBV24-1 and TRBJ2-3; D unclear. Germline V gives CDR1 KGHDR, CDR2 SFDVKD. Between the trimmed V and J ends, which lost 4 bases and 3 bases, there was a span of 10 bases. The CDR3 spans 14 residues.

The chain combines TRBV5-1 with TRBJ2-1; D remains ambiguous. Germline CDR1 reads SGHRS; CDR2 reads YFSETQ. The CDR3 is 15 residues long. With 6 bases removed from V and 10 bases from J, the gap between germline ends came to 23 bases. CDR3 amino acids: CASTPGALGLGEQFF. CDR3 sequence (DNA): TGCGCCAGCACCCCCGGTGCTTTGGGGTTAGGAGAGCAGTTCTTC.

The chain joins TRBV29-1 to TRBJ2-7, with 7 bases that match TRBD1. J was trimmed by 0 bases and V by 5 bases; bases with no gene match: 16. This CDR3 contains 17 residues. Germline-derived CDR1 and CDR2 are SQVTM and ANQGSEA. CDR3 nucleotides: TGCAGCGTTAGGACAGGTCGGTCAAGCCTCAGCTCCTACGAGCAGTACTTC. Translating gives CSVRTGRSSLSSYEQYF.